This TCR beta chain comes out of a study of PD-L1 blockade in urothelial cancer. Study in general: Atezolizumab at 1,200 mg intravenously every 3 weeks was started by patients in about 2014. Blood gave a median roughly 140,000 T cells. Once treatment had started, blood was analyzed at 3 weeks (second dose) and again at 6 weeks.

A spike-in of synthetic TCR analog templates was added to each PCR. The repertoire was sequenced with immunoSEQ multiplex PCR; TCRdb's copy has only in-frame clones and lacks some. The sample has just under 45,000 clones, more than 75% seen once. This CDR3 is 13 amino acids long. Germline CDR1 is MDHEN and CDR2 is SYDVKM. Trimming cost V 3 bases and J 5 bases, with 11 bases left between them. This rearrangement joins TRBV28 to TRBJ2-7; possibly TRBD2 for D (5 bases). Sample: PBMCs, taken around atezolizumab (anti-PD-L1) treatment. The receptor's source is a woman aged 60-75 years with urothelial cancer. This chain's CDR3 is CASSFGGSNEQYF. DNA for the CDR3: TGTGCCAGCAGTTTTGGTGGGAGTAACGAGCAGTACTTC.